Reported below is one T cell receptor (beta chain). Its binding antigen is unknown. No much larger clone is present one base from it, and per-base qualities are unavailable. V loses 11 bases of germline sequence and J loses 10 bases, and the interval between the two ends is 18 bases. The germline V gene supplies CDR1 MNHEY and CDR2 SVGAGI. Taken from cysteine to phenylalanine, the CDR3 has 13 residues. The retained sequence is limited to the CDR3, 39 bases, with the frame set at the first base. This entry belongs to a study of T cells in narcolepsy (dated by TCRdb to the late 2010s). Study-wide context: Patients with narcolepsy type 1 or type 2 (NT1, NT2) and healthy control donors were enrolled in the study. The study sought autoreactive T cells targeting hypocretin neuron self-antigens (hypocretin, TRIB2) in narcolepsy patients, using TCR Vbeta sequencing to track clonotypes in blood and CSF. General findings and caveats noted by the study authors: According to the report, autoreactive clonotypes were detected serially in the blood of the same patients and of different patients, but not in healthy controls. Plots that compared CSF and blood CD4+ T cell clonotypes from the same patient highlighted HCRT-specific and TRIB2-specific autoreactive clonotypes. No sequences matching autoreactive T cell clones were contained in some blood memory CD4+ repertoires from patients and controls. Patients and controls had comparable numbers of sequenced blood memory CD4+ clonotypes, averaging about 39,000 and 35,000, respectively.

For TCR Vbeta sequencing, memory CD4+ T cells were sorted ex vivo from the peripheral blood of narcolepsy patients and healthy controls. Libraries were constructed by the immunoSEQ multiplex PCR assay. Sourced from immuneACCESS, this table was stored by TCRdb with only in-frame sequences that have V and J called. A share of the clones is absent; for the studies checked, an unresolved V gene accounts for under half, and the remainder has no known explanation. The sample profile shows fewer than 30,000 clones; around 85% of them were found once. The ten largest clones capture roughly 0.76% of the sample.

This sequence uses TRBV6-5 and TRBJ1-6; a tentative D call is TRBD1 (5 bases match). The material sequenced was CD45RA- memory CD4+ T cells from PBMCs. The sample's cell subset or site, from its label and the paper: memory T cells sorted ex vivo from peripheral blood. This clonotype was obtained from a human donor with narcolepsy. The nucleotide sequence is TGTGCCTGCCGGGGGGACGGACGGTCACCCCTCCACTTT. Its translation is CACRGDGRSPLHF.